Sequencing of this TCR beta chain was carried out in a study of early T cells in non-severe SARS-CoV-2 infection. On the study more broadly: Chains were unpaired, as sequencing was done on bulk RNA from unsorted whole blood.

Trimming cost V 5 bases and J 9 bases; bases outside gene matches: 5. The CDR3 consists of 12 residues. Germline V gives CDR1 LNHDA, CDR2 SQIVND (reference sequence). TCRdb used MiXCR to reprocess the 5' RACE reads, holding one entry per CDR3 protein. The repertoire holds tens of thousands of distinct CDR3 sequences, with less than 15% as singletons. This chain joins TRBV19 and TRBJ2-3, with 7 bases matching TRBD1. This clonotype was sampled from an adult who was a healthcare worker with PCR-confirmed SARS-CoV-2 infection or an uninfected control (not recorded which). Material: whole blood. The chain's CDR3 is CASSARGWTQYF. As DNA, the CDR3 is TGTGCCAGTAGTGCCAGGGGGTGGACGCAGTATTTT.